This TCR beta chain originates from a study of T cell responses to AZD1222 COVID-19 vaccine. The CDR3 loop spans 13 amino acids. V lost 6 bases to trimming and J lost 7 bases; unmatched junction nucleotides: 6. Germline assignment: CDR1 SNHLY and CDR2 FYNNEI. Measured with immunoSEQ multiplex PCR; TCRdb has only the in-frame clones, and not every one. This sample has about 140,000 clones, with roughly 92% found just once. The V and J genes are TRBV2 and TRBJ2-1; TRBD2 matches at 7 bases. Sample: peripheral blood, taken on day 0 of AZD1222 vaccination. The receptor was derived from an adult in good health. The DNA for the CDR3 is TGTGCCAGCAGCGAACTAGCGCCGAATGAGCAGTTCTTC. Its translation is CASSELAPNEQFF.